Below, one TCR beta chain is given with its context. Which antigen it targets is not known. No base-level quality is on record; no much larger clone is a single base apart. The data were taken from a study of T-cell memory formation after mild COVID-19 (dated by TCRdb to the early 2020s). Broadly, across the study: TCR sequence clusters from the two donors were found to be largely donor specific. In two donors, T-cell clones that expanded and contracted after mild COVID-19 were tracked by sequencing TCRalpha and TCRbeta repertoires over time. Two young, previously healthy adult volunteers, one female and one male, were included in the cohort.

Here is what the overall study found, with its caveats: Some responding clones were found in pre-infection memory, which suggests that pre-existing cross-reactive memory T cells took part in the SARS-CoV-2 response. Balanced CD4/CD8 phenotypes were observed for clones contracting from day 15 to 85, whereas a bias towards CD4+ was observed for a second wave of clones expanding from day 15 to 37. Only two mild cases were covered by the study, and larger cohorts that include severe cases with pre-infection samples were considered necessary. Contracting CD4+ clones were found mainly in CM and EM memory subsets, while CD8+ clones were enriched in EMRA. SARS-CoV-2 specificity was not confirmed for the second-wave clones peaking on day 37.

Taken from the germline V gene, the CDR1 and CDR2 loops are ENHRY and SYGVKD. Measured from the cysteine to the phenylalanine, the CDR3 is 15 residues long. Just the 45-base CDR3 DNA is kept, in frame starting at base 1. Trimmed from V: 6 bases; trimmed from J: 2 bases; junction bases lacking a gene match: 5. PBMCs were isolated by Ficoll-Paque density gradient centrifugation. Sequencing took place on an Illumina NovaSeq 6000. cDNA libraries for TCRalpha and TCRbeta were prepared by 5'RACE using constant-segment primers, with sample barcodes and unique molecular identifiers added. RNA was extracted from every sample with Trizol reagent. Amplification of the libraries took two PCR steps, and the second step added a second sample barcode plus Illumina TruSeq adapters. Sequencing of the libraries was done on an Illumina NovaSeq, producing 2 x 150 bp paired-end reads. The study's processing was this. With migec v1.2.7, reads were demultiplexed and then collapsed into UMI-guided consensus sequences. Using mixcr v2.1.11, the UMI consensuses were aligned to TRA and TRB V and J templates and assembled into clonotypes. Expanded or contracted clonotypes were those called significant by both edgeR and NoisET, with noise models trained on biological replicates. For edgeR calls, the thresholds were a false discovery rate-adjusted p below 0.01 and a log2 fold-change of 1. As an exploratory analysis of dynamics, PCA with hierarchical clustering was applied to max-normalized trajectories of the 1000 most abundant clonotypes. Each responding clone was given a CD4 or CD8 phenotype based on the CD4+ and CD8+ repertoires, which had been sequenced separately. Using fastp trimming at Q25 and MiXCR clonotype assembly, TCRdb reanalyzed the public sequencing data and kept in-frame beta chains. Identical CDR3 protein sequences are pooled into one entry, listed with their most common genes and DNA. TCRdb, not the authors, supplied the V and J calls. The sample table lists fewer than 650,000 distinct CDR3 sequences, 20% to 25% of them with a count of one. The ten largest clones capture around 9.2% of the sample.

Sequencing input: PBMCs or a T cell subset sorted from them (not recorded which). This sequence was found in an adult woman who had mild COVID-19 (a few samples of this study predate the infection). The sample titles of this study are shuffled in the database, so cell type and time point are left out; the donor was told from shared clones. This receptor chain uses TRBV10-3 and TRBJ2-1; 9 bases in between match TRBD1. The CDR3 corresponds to CAIRGTGSTYNEQFF. The DNA sequence is as follows: TGTGCCATCAGGGGGACAGGGTCCACCTACAATGAGCAGTTCTTC.